These 28 T cell receptor beta chains were all obtained from the same sample, sequenced in a study of T cells in Graves' hyperthyroidism and ophthalmopathy. Amplification of TCR beta CDR3 regions used RNA as the template. An initial round of RT-PCR targeting the TCR CDR3 relied on the HTBI primer set. TCRdb used MiXCR to reprocess the multiplex PCR reads, holding one entry per CDR3 protein. The sample gives hundreds of thousands of distinct CDR3 sequences, over 11% of which show up once; around 23% is in the top ten. What was sequenced was blood. The receptors derive from a woman in her twenties or thirties with Graves' hyperthyroidism.

Worth noting for this clonotype: A single base separates this from a much larger clone, so it may be a read error. CDR3 coding DNA: TGTGCCAGCAGCGAGAGGCCTAGCGGTCCCTACAATGAGCAGTTCTTC. Translating gives CASSERPSGPYNEQFF. This chain uses TRBV7-2 with TRBJ2-1, with 7 nucleotides matching TRBD2. The CDR3 spans 16 residues. The V segment lost 5 bases and the J segment 2 bases; nucleotides outside the gene matches: 9. Germline CDR1 is SGHTA and CDR2 is FQGNSA.

This clonotype came up many times. The rearrangement joins TRBV12-3 or TRBV12-4 to TRBJ2-3; no clear D gene. The V gene lost 1 base and the J gene lost 2 bases, with 4 bases spanning the gap. This CDR3 region has 13 residues. The CDR3 DNA reads as TGTGCCAGCAGTTTAGGGGACACAGATACGCAGTATTTT. Protein sequence: CASSLGDTDTQYF.

This clonotype occurred many times. The chain recombines TRBV28 with TRBJ2-5; D is tentatively TRBD1 or TRBD2 (5 bases each). CDR3 size: 12 residues. V was trimmed by 4 bases and J by 13 bases, leaving 16 bases between them. The V gene's germline CDR1 is MDHEN and CDR2 SYDVKM. The CDR3 spells CASSSGTLVWYF. For the CDR3, the DNA is TGTGCCAGCAGTTCCGGGACGTTGGTGTGGTACTTC.

In its sample, this clonotype was seen many times. An end of the junction differs from the germline gene, which may be a read error. The V call is TRBV28, the J call TRBJ2-6, with a possible D match to TRBD1 (6 bases). Per germline, CDR1 MDHEN and CDR2 SYDVKM. This CDR3 is built from 18 residues. CDR3 DNA sequence: TGTGCCAGCTCGACTGCCGAAGGGGGAATCTCTAGGGCCAACGTCCTGACTTTC. This codes for CASSTAEGGISRANVLTF.

This rearrangement joins TRBV6-1 to TRBJ2-5; D not certain. The V end was cut by 5 bases, the J end by 5 bases, with 18 bases between. Germline CDR1 reads MNHNS; CDR2 reads SASEGT. CDR3 size: 15 residues. The CDR3 nucleotides read TGTGCCAGCAGTTCAGTCGGGCATGGTGGCGAGACCCAGTACTTC. Its translation: CASSSVGHGGETQYF.

This clonotype appeared many times. This chain links TRBV28 with TRBJ1-1, with D maybe TRBD1 (6 bases). The V gene lost 1 base and the J gene lost 3 bases, with 12 bases spanning the gap. The length of the CDR3 is 15 residues. Germline V lookup: CDR1 MDHEN, CDR2 SYDVKM. CDR3 in DNA: TGTGCCAGCAGTTTATATACAGGGTTGGACACTGAAGCTTTCTTT. Translating it yields CASSLYTGLDTEAFF.

This clonotype was seen many times. The V call is TRBV3-1, the J call TRBJ2-7, with a weak D call TRBD1 (5 bases). The CDR3 has 13 amino acids. CDR1 and CDR2 (germline): LGHDT, YNNKEL (reference sequence). Trimming removed 4 bases from V and 5 bases from J, with 12 bases in between. CDR3 DNA: TGTGCCAGCAGCCCTCGACAGCGAGACGAGCAGTACTTC. It yields the protein CASSPRQRDEQYF.

This clonotype was counted between two and nine times. V and J are TRBV24-1 and TRBJ1-5; D is uncertain. The germline V gene has CDR1 KGHDR and CDR2 SFDVKD. This CDR3 region has 13 residues. V lost 12 bases and J 5 bases, leaving 16 bases between the germline ends. CDR3 in DNA: TGTGCCGTATCTCGGAATTTGGATCAGCCCCAGCATTTT. It specifies CAVSRNLDQPQHF.

This chain joins TRBV5-5 and TRBJ1-4; D perhaps matches TRBD1 (6 bases). V lost 5 bases and J 7 bases, leaving 15 bases between the germline ends. Per the germline V gene, CDR1 is SGHKS and CDR2 is YYEKEE (reference sequence). The CDR3 is 14 amino acids. CDR3 protein: CASSEIGGTEKLFF. CDR3 sequence (DNA): TGTGCCAGCAGTGAAATAGGGGGTACTGAAAAACTGTTTTTT.

This clonotype has at least ten counts. CDR3 in DNA: TGTGCCAGCAGCCGGGACCGGTTGAACCAGTACTTC. As protein: CASSRDRLNQYF. The chain carries TRBV7-2 and TRBJ2-5; D may match TRBD1 or TRBD2 (5 bases each). The CDR3 consists of 12 residues. Per the germline V gene, CDR1 is SGHTA and CDR2 is FQGNSA. V lost 5 bases, J lost 10 bases, and 14 bases lay in between.

In its sample, this clonotype was seen many times. This chain links TRBV12-3 or TRBV12-4 with TRBJ2-3; 8 bases are a match to TRBD2. The CDR3 spans 17 residues. With 7 bases clipped from V and 0 bases from J, the junction kept 12 bases outside the gene matches. CDR3 DNA: TGTGCCAGCAACACCGGGACCGTAGCGGGAAGCACAGATACGCAGTATTTT. It yields the protein CASNTGTVAGSTDTQYF.

The V and J genes are TRBV29-1 and TRBJ2-3; a possible D gene is TRBD2 (5 bases). The germline V gene has CDR1 SQVTM and CDR2 ANQGSEA. The CDR3 extends over 14 amino acids. V shed 3 bases and J shed 2 bases, with 12 bases lying between them. CDR3 sequence reads: CSVDSAGHTDTQYF. The CDR3, as DNA: TGCAGCGTTGATTCCGCGGGTCACACAGATACGCAGTATTTT.

This clonotype occurred many times. The V and J genes are TRBV3-1 and TRBJ2-3; no clear D gene. Germline CDR1 and CDR2: LGHDT and YNNKEL (reference sequence). This CDR3 contains 15 residues. V gave up 3 bases and J gave up 6 bases, with 16 bases separating them. CDR3 in amino acids: CASSHYSTEEDTQYF. DNA for the CDR3: TGTGCCAGCAGCCATTACTCCACGGAAGAGGATACGCAGTATTTT.

This clonotype showed up just a few times. The genes are TRBV6-1 and TRBJ2-7; 8 nucleotides line up with TRBD2. There are 14 residues in the CDR3. Germline V gene data show CDR1 as MNHNS and CDR2 as SASEGT. The junction had 6 bases not matched to a gene; V was cut back by 6 bases and J by 2 bases. The CDR3 DNA reads TGTGCCAGCAGCCAACTAGCGGAGGCCTACGAGCAGTACTTC. Residues: CASSQLAEAYEQYF.

This clonotype was detected a few times. V and J are TRBV7-3 and TRBJ2-7; no clear D gene. This CDR3 has 15 residues. CDR1 is SGHTA, CDR2 FQGTGA, per germline. Trimming shortened V by 1 base and J by 5 bases, and 15 bases separated the two germline ends. The CDR3 nucleotides are TGTGCCAGCAGCTTAATAGGCGGCTTCGAGGACGAGCAGTACTTC. This encodes CASSLIGGFEDEQYF.

This sequence joins TRBV4-3 and TRBJ1-3; D is undetermined. With 0 bases removed from V and 2 bases from J, the gap between germline ends came to 17 bases. CDR1 is LGHNA and CDR2 is YSLEER in the germline V gene. The CDR3 extends over 18 amino acids. CDR3 sequence: CASSQDLAGSVAGNTIYF. CDR3 coding DNA: TGCGCCAGCAGCCAAGATTTAGCTGGGAGTGTAGCTGGAAACACCATATATTTT.

The V gene is TRBV20-1, the J gene TRBJ1-4; D gene uncertain. V lost 6 bases to trimming and J lost 7 bases, with 15 bases between them. CDR1 DFQATT and CDR2 SNEGSKA come from the germline V gene (reference sequence). The CDR3 is made up of 13 amino acids. CDR3 in DNA: TGCAGTGCCCGGAACTCGGGTGGTGAAAAACTGTTTTTT. Its protein is CSARNSGGEKLFF.

The chain links TRBV7-8 to TRBJ1-2; D might be TRBD1 (5 bases). Trimming took off 5 bases at V and 3 bases at J, with 10 bases between the two ends. The CDR3 consists of 13 residues. Germline lookup yields CDR1 SGHVS and CDR2 FQNEAQ. CDR3 protein: CASSPRGDYGYTF. The CDR3, as DNA: TGTGCCAGCAGCCCTAGGGGAGACTATGGCTACACCTTC.

The J gene is TRBJ2-1, the V gene TRBV20-1; D not certain. V dropped 3 bases and J dropped 6 bases, with 15 bases sitting between them. The germline gives CDR1 DFQATT, CDR2 SNEGSKA (reference sequence). The CDR3 runs to 14 residues. The CDR3 loop is CSASEEFGRNEQFF. CDR3 in DNA: TGCAGTGCTAGCGAGGAGTTTGGCCGCAATGAGCAGTTCTTC.

This clonotype occurred many times. The rearrangement joins TRBV2 to TRBJ1-5; no reliable D call. With 3 bases removed from V and 6 bases from J, the gap between germline ends came to 9 bases. The germline gives CDR1 SNHLY, CDR2 FYNNEI. There are 13 residues in the CDR3. The CDR3 nucleotides read TGTGCCAGCAGTGATGATAAGACTCAGCCCCAGCATTTT. Amino acids: CASSDDKTQPQHF.

Points on this clonotype: One end of the junction does not line up with germline, which may come from a read error. The chain employs TRBV19 and TRBJ2-1; 7 nucleotides agree with TRBD1. This CDR3 is 15 amino acids long. Germline-derived CDR1 and CDR2 are LNHDA and SQIVND (reference sequence). CDR3 loop: CASSVTGTSYNEQLF. The CDR3 DNA reads as TGTGCCAGTAGTGTGACAGGGACCTCCTACAATGAGCAGCTCTTC. The complete variable domain, with remaining parts taken from reference TRBV19 and TRBJ2-1, reads DGGITQSPKYLFRKEGQNVTLSCEQNLNHDAMYWYRQDPGQGLRLIYYSQIVNDFQKGDIAEGYSVSREKKESFPLTVTSAQKNPTAFYLCASSVTGTSYNEQLFGPGTRLTVL.

This clonotype was detected ten times or more. This sequence joins TRBV10-1 and TRBJ1-1; D is possibly TRBD1 (6 bases). The ends were cut back, 2 bases at V and 8 bases at J, with 15 bases in the middle. Germline V gene lookup returns CDR1 WNHNN and CDR2 SYGVQD (reference sequence). The CDR3 runs 14 residues. In DNA, the CDR3 is TGCGCCAGCAGTGAGACGACAGGTCCCTCGGAAGCTTTCTTT. Amino acid sequence: CASSETTGPSEAFF.

This clonotype appeared many times. The chain joins TRBV12-3 or TRBV12-4 to TRBJ2-7; 9 bases fit TRBD2. The length of the CDR3 is 16 residues. J was trimmed by 8 bases and V by 6 bases; bases with no gene match: 17. The CDR3 is CASSPSGGSGSRQQYF. For the CDR3, the DNA is TGTGCCAGCAGCCCGTCCGGTGGTAGCGGGAGTAGGCAGCAGTACTTC.

The chain links TRBV2 to TRBJ2-7; 11 bases agree with TRBD1. CDR1 is SNHLY and CDR2 is FYNNEI in the germline V gene. The J segment lost 3 bases and the V segment lost 8 bases, leaving 9 bases of the junction unmatched. The CDR3 totals 15 residues. The CDR3 region is CASSPADRGLYEQYF. CDR3 bases: TGTGCCAGCTCACCAGCGGACAGGGGGCTCTACGAGCAGTACTTC.

This clonotype was counted ten times or more. The V call is TRBV20-1, the J call TRBJ2-2; D is unresolved. Trimming removed 2 bases at V and 3 bases at J, with 7 bases between. This CDR3 comprises 13 residues. Germline V CDR1 and CDR2: DFQATT, SNEGSKA (reference sequence). The CDR3 nucleotides read TGCAGTGCTAGACACAGCTACACCGGGGAGCTGTTTTTT. This codes for CSARHSYTGELFF.

This chain connects TRBV4-2 to TRBJ1-6; D unresolved. The CDR3 extends over 16 amino acids. V was shortened by 0 bases and J by 0 bases, with 6 bases between the two germline ends. CDR1 LGHNA and CDR2 YNFKEQ come from the germline V gene. The CDR3 sequence: CASSQDHRSYNSPLHF. Here the CDR3 DNA reads TGTGCCAGCAGCCAAGACCACCGCTCCTATAATTCACCCCTCCACTTT.

This clonotype was seen at least ten times. A junction end diverges from the germline sequence, so it may reflect a read error. The chain uses TRBV7-7 and TRBJ2-2, with a possible D match to TRBD2 (5 bases). Germline V lookup: CDR1 SSHAT, CDR2 FNYEAQ (reference sequence). The CDR3 runs 16 residues. CDR3 in amino acids: CASSLSVGGSTGELFF. CDR3 DNA sequence: TGTGCTAGCAGCCTTAGCGTTGGAGGTAGCACCGGGGAGCTGTTTTTT.

The chain has TRBV20-1 and TRBJ2-2; 10 bases are shared with TRBD2. The V gene end was trimmed by 7 bases and the J gene end by 4 bases; junction bases not matched to a gene: 9. CDR1 is DFQATT and CDR2 is SNEGSKA in the germline V gene (reference sequence). CDR3 length: 15 residues. The CDR3 is CSVQREGLGTGELFF. In DNA form, the CDR3 reads TGCAGTGTCCAGCGGGAGGGCCTGGGCACCGGGGAGCTGTTTTTT.